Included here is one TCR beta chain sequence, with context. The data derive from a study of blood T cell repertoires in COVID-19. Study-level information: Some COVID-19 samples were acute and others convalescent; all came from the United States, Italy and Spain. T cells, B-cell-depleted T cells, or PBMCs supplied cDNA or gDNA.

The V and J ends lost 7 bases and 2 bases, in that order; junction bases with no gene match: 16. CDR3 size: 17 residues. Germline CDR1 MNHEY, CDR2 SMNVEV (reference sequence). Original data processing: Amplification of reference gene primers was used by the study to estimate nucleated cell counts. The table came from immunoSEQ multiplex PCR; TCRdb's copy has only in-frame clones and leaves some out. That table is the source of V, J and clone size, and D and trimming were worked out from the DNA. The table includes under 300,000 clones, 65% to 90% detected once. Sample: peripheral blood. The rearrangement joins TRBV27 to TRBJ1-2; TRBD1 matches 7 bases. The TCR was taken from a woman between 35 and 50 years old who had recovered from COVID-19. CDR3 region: CASTPEAGTEKNYGYTF. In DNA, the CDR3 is TGTGCCAGCACCCCTGAGGCGGGGACAGAAAAAAACTATGGCTACACCTTC.